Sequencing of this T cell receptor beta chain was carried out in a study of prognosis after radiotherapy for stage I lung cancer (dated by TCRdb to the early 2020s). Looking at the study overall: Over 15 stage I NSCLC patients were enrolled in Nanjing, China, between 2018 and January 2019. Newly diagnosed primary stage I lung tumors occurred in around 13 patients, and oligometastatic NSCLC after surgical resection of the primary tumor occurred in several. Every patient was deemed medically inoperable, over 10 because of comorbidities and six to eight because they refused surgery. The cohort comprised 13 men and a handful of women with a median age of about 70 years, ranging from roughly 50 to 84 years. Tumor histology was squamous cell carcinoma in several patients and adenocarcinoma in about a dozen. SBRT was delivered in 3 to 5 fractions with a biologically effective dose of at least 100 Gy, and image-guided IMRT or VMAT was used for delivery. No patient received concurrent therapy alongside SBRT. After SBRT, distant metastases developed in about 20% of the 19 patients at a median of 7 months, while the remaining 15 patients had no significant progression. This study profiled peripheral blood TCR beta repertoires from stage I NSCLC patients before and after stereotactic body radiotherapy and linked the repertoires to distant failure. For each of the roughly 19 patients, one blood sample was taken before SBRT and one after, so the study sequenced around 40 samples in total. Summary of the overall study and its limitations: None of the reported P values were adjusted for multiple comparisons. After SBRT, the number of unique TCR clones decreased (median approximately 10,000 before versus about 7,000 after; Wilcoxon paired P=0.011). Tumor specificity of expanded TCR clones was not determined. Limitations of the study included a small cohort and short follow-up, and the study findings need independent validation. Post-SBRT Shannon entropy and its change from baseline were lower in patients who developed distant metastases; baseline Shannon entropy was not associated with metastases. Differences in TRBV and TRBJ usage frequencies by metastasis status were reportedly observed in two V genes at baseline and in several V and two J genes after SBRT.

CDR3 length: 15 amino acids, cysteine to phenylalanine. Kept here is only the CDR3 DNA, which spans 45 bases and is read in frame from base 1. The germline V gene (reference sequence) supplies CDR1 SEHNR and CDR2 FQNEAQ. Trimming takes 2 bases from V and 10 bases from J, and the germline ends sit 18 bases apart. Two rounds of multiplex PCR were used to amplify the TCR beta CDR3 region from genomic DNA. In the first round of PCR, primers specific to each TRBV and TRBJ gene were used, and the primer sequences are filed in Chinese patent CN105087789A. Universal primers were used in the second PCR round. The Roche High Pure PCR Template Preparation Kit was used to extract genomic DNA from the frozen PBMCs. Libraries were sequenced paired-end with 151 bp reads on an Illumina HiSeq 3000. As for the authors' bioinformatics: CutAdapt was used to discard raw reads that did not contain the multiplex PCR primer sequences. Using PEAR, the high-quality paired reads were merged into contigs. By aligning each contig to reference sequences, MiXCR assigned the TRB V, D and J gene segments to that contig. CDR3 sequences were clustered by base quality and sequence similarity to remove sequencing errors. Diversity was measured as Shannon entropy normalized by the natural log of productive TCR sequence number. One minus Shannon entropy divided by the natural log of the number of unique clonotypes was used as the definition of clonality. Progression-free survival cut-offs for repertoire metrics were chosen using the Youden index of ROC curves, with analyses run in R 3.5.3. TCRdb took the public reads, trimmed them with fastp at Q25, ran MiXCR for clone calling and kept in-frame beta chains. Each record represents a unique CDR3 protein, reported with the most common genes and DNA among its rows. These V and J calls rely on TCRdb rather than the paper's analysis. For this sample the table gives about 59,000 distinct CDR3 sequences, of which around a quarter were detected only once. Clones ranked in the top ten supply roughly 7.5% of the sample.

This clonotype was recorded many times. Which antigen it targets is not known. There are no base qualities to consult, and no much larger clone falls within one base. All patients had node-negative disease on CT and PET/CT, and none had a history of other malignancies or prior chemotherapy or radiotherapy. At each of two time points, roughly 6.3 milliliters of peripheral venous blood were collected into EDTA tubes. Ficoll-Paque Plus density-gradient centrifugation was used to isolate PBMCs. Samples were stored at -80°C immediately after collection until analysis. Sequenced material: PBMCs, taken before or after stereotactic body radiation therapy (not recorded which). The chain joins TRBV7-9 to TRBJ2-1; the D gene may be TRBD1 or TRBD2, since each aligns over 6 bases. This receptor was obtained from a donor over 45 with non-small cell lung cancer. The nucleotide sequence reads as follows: TGTGCCAGCAGCTTATTTCTGGGGGGCCGGGAGGAGCAGTTCTTC. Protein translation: CASSLFLGGREEQFF.